This T cell receptor (beta chain) emerged from a study of post-analysis software for immune sequencing data. Study-wide results and limits: Samples sharing a preparation batch grouped tightly together when assessed by F measure.

Unique molecular identifiers featured in each of the TCR beta cDNA libraries. TCRdb passed the PCR reads through MiXCR, listing each CDR3 protein once. This table holds hundreds of thousands of distinct CDR3 sequences, around 40% found once. Turning to this clonotype: The antigen is not known.

The sequence was obtained from a girl aged 5 to 17 with multiple sclerosis. The sample was blood.

CDR3 residues: CASSLPRRLAESYEQYF. CDR3 DNA: TGTGCCAGCAGTTTACCTCGTCGACTAGCGGAATCCTACGAGCAGTACTTC. The chain uses TRBV28 and TRBJ2-7; 9 bases agree with TRBD2. The CDR3 consists of 17 residues. J lost 1 base, V lost 2 bases, and 9 bases had no gene match. Germline CDR1 and CDR2: MDHEN and SYDVKM.